This TCR beta chain was observed in a study of cytotoxic CD8 clonotypes in ibrutinib-treated CLL. Study conclusions and caveats: The study found public clonotypes uncommon, contracting or stable on treatment.

About this clone: The target antigen is unknown.

Germline CDR1 and CDR2: PRHDT and FYEKMQ (reference sequence). Trimming cost V 5 bases and J 2 bases; bases outside gene matches: 5. The length of the CDR3 is 14 residues. The assay was immunoSEQ multiplex PCR, and TCRdb's table has in-frame clones only and misses some. Of about 160,000 clones listed, roughly 86% are singletons. This receptor was obtained from a human donor with chronic lymphocytic leukemia. The chain combines TRBV13 with TRBJ2-7, with TRBD1 identical over 8 bases. Source: PBMCs, taken after 12 months of ibrutinib treatment. For the CDR3, the DNA is TGTGCCAGCAGCCAGGGGGCTGACACCTACGAGCAGTACTTC. It is translated as CASSQGADTYEQYF. The whole variable domain, remainder taken from reference TRBV13 and TRBJ2-7, is AAGVIQSPRHLIKEKRETATLKCYPIPRHDTVYWYQQGPGQDPQFLISFYEKMQSDKGSIPDRFSAQQFSDYHSELNMSSLELGDSALYFCASSQGADTYEQYFGPGTRLTVT.